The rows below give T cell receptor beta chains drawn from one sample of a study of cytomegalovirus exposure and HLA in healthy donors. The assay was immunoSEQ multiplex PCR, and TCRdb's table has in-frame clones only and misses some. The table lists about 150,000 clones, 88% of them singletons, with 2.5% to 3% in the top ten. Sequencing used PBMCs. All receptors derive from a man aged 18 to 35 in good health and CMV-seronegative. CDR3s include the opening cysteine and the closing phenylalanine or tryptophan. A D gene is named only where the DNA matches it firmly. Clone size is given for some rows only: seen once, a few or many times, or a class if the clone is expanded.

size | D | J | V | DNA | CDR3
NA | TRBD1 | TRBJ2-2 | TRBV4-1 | TGCGCCAGCAGCCCGGGGGACAGGGGGAACACCGGGGAGCTGTTTTTT | CASSPGDRGNTGELFF
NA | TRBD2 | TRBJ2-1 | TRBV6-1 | TGTGCCAGCACTGACGGCAAGTTGCTAGCGGGAGTATACAATGAGCAGTTCTTC | CASTDGKLLAGVYNEQFF
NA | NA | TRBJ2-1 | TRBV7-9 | TGTGCCAGCAGCCCGTACAATGAGCAGTTCTTC | CASSPYNEQFF
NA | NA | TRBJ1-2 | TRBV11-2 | TGTGCCAGCAGCTTAGCCGGGACTAACTATGGCTACACCTTC | CASSLAGTNYGYTF
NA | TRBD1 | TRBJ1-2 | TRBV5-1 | TGCGCCAGCAGCTTGGCATCGGGACAGGCTAACTATGGCTACACCTTC | CASSLASGQANYGYTF
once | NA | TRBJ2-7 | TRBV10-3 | TGTGCCATCAGTCGAACGGCGACGGGACTCCCTATCGAGCAGTACTTC | CAISRTATGLPIEQYF
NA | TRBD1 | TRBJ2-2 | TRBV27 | TGTGCCAGCAGTTTATGGGGACCGGGACAGGGGGTGAACACCGGGGAGCTGTTTTTT | CASSLWGPGQGVNTGELFF
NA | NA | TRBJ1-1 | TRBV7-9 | TGTGCCAGCAGTCCTGGGTTGGGAGGGAACACTGAAGCTTTCTTT | CASSPGLGGNTEAFF
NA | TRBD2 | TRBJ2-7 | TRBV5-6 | TGTGCCAGCTCCGGGACTAGCGGTTACGAGCAGTACTTC | CASSGTSGYEQYF
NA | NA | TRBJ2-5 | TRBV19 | TGTGCCAGTAGTTCGGGAAAGAGGGATGAGACCCAGTACTTC | CASSSGKRDETQYF
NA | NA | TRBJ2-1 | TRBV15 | TGTGCCACCAGCAGAGATCTGCGACTAGAGGGGGCCGATAATGAGCAGTTCTTC | CATSRDLRLEGADNEQFF
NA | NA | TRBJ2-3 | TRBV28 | TGTGCCAGCAGCCCTACTACAGATACGCAGTATTTT | CASSPTTDTQYF
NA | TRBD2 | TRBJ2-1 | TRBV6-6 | TGTGCCAGCAGCATACCGGGACTAGCGTCAGGTGAGCAGTTCTTC | CASSIPGLASGEQFF
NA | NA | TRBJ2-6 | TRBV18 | TGTGCCAGCTCACCAAGGAGCGCCTACGTCCTGACTTTC | CASSPRSAYVLTF
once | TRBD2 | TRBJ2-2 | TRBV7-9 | TGTGCCAGCAGCTTAGGTCGGGAGGGAGCCGGGGAGCTGTTTTTT | CASSLGREGAGELFF
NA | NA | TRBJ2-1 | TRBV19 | TGTGCCAGTAGTATTGCGGTGACTTACAATGAGCAGTTCTTC | CASSIAVTYNEQFF
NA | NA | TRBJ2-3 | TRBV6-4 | TGTGCCAGCAGACAGGGTAGCACAGATACGCAGTATTTT | CASRQGSTDTQYF
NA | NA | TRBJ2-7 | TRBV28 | TGTGCCAGCAGTTTACCAACTATAGAGCAGTACTTC | CASSLPTIEQYF
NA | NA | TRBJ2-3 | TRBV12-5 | TGTGCTAGTGGGGACTCATTATCGGGAGATACGCAGTATTTT | CASGDSLSGDTQYF
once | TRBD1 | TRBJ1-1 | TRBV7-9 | TGTGCCAGCAGGCAACAGGGGGACACTGAAGCTTTCTTT | CASRQQGDTEAFF
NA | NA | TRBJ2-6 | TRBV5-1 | TGCGCCAGCAGCTTGGCCGGGGGAGCTGGGGCCAACGTCCTGACTTTC | CASSLAGGAGANVLTF
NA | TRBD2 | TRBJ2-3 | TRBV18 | TGTGCCAGCTCACCAATCGGGACTAGCGGGAGTAATACGCAGTATTTT | CASSPIGTSGSNTQYF
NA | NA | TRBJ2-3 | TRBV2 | TGTGCCAGCAGTCAACAGGGGGGAGGGGATACGCAGTATTTT | CASSQQGGGDTQYF
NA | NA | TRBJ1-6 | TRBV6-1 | TGTGCCAGCAGGATACCGGGCCTCAGGGGTTCACCCCTCCACTTT | CASRIPGLRGSPLHF